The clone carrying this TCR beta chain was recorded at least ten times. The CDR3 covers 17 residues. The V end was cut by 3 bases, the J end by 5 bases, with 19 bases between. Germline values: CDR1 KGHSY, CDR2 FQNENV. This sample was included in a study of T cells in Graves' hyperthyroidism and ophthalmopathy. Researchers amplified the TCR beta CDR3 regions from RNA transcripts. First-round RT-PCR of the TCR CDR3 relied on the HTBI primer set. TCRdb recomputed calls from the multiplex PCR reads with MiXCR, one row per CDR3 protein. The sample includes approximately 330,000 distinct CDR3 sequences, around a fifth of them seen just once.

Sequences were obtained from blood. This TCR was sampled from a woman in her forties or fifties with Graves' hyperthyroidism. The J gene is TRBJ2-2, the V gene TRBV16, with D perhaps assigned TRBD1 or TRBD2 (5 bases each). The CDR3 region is CASSHLLPGPFTGELFF. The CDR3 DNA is TGTGCCAGCAGCCACCTACTCCCGGGACCTTTTACCGGGGAGCTGTTTTTT.